This paragraph reports one TCR beta chain. Its antigen remains unidentified. This sample was taken from a study of vaccination and CD4 T cells after COVID-19. Study-level information: Overlapping peptides of the spike proteins of SARS-CoV-2, HCoV-NL63, HCoV-OC43 and HCoV-229E were used for cell stimulation.

CDR1 MNHNS and CDR2 SASEGT come from the germline V gene. CDR3 length: 14 amino acids. V lost 7 bases and J lost 5, with 17 bases in between. As for treatment: roughly 11-day PBMC culture with coronavirus spike peptide pools or control peptides (ViraFEST assay). Cultured CD4+ T cells had their DNA profiled by the Oncomine TCR Beta short-read assay. TCRdb used MiXCR to reprocess the PCR reads, holding one entry per CDR3 protein. The sample holds 10,000 to 15,000 distinct CDR3 sequences, roughly 72% seen once. The specimen comprised CD4+ T cells from blood, cultured in vitro, sampled after SARS-CoV-2 vaccination. The V gene is TRBV6-1, the J gene TRBJ1-2; D may be TRBD1 (5 bases). This sequence originates from a human donor who received a COVID-19 vaccine. In DNA form, the CDR3 reads TGTGCCAGCACCGACTGGGGGGGTGGGTATGGCTACACCTTC. This encodes CASTDWGGGYGYTF.